One and the same sample provided the 25 T cell receptor beta chains below, sequenced in a study of blood T cell repertoires in COVID-19. TCRdb's table, derived via immunoSEQ multiplex PCR, lists solely in-frame clones and lacks some. The table lists 140,000 or so clones, approximately 88% of them singletons. Sequenced material: peripheral blood. These TCRs come from a human donor in a cohort sampled during active COVID-19.

The rearrangement joins TRBV7-2 to TRBJ2-7; 8 bases match TRBD2. Germline lookup yields CDR1 SGHTA and CDR2 FQGNSA. With 0 bases clipped from V and 6 bases from J, the junction kept 7 bases outside the gene matches. There are 15 residues in the CDR3. CDR3 DNA sequence: TGTGCCAGCAGCTTAGCGCCCAGCGGGGGTTTCGAGCAGTACTTC. This sequence encodes CASSLAPSGGFEQYF.

The J gene is TRBJ1-5, the V gene TRBV19; unclear D gene. V shed 4 bases and J shed 2 bases, with 15 bases lying between them. This CDR3 has 16 amino acids. The V gene's germline CDR1 is LNHDA and CDR2 SQIVND (reference sequence). CDR3 sequence (DNA): TGTGCCAGTAGTAGCTCTCTGGCAGGCCGCAATCAGCCCCAGCATTTT. It is translated as CASSSSLAGRNQPQHF.

V and J are TRBV4-1 and TRBJ1-6; perhaps TRBD1 as D (5 bases). This CDR3 is built from 14 residues. Germline V lookup: CDR1 MGHRA, CDR2 YSYEKL. The V end was cut by 0 bases, the J end by 10 bases, with 10 bases between. CDR3 DNA: TGCGCCAGCAGCCAAGAAAGGGGAGGGTCACCCCTCCACTTT. It encodes CASSQERGGSPLHF.

The chain uses TRBV28 and TRBJ1-1; 7 bases agree with TRBD1. J was trimmed by 4 bases and V by 5 bases; bases with no gene match: 7. CDR1 MDHEN and CDR2 SYDVKM come from the germline V gene. The CDR3 totals 14 residues. In DNA form, the CDR3 reads TGTGCCAGCAGTGTTCAGGGGGAGGCCACTGAAGCTTTCTTT. It yields the protein CASSVQGEATEAFF. The full variable domain, rest sourced from reference TRBV28 and TRBJ1-1, is DVKVTQSSRYLVKRTGEKVFLECVQDMDHENMFWYRQDPGLGLRLIYFSYDVKMKEKGDIPEGYSVSREKKERFSLILESASTNQTSMYLCASSVQGEATEAFFGQGTRLTVV.

The rearrangement uses TRBV19 and TRBJ1-2; 9 positions match TRBD1. Germline CDR1 and CDR2: LNHDA and SQIVND (reference sequence). This CDR3 is 16 amino acids long. After removal of 4 bases from V and 6 bases from J, the junction contained 12 bases not matched to a gene. CDR3 region: CASSKRGDRERDGYTF. DNA of the CDR3: TGTGCCAGTAGTAAAAGGGGGGACAGGGAACGCGATGGCTACACCTTC. The variable domain in full, with the rest retrieved from reference TRBV19 and TRBJ1-2, is DGGITQSPKYLFRKEGQNVTLSCEQNLNHDAMYWYRQDPGQGLRLIYYSQIVNDFQKGDIAEGYSVSREKKESFPLTVTSAQKNPTAFYLCASSKRGDRERDGYTFGSGTRLTVV.

This clone was observed a few times. The gene calls are TRBV12-3 or TRBV12-4 and TRBJ1-5; unclear D gene. The CDR3 extends over 13 amino acids. V lost 1 base, J lost 4 bases, and 5 bases lay in between. The CDR3: CASSLDQNQPQHF. The CDR3 DNA follows: TGTGCCAGCAGTTTAGATCAGAATCAGCCCCAGCATTTT.

This chain connects TRBV25-1 to TRBJ1-5; the D is unclear. The CDR3 has 13 amino acids. Trimming removed 2 bases from V and 13 bases from J, with 15 bases in between. Germline CDR1 is MGHDK and CDR2 is SYGVNS. The CDR3 here is CASSERRGGAQHF. The CDR3 nucleotides read TGTGCCAGCAGTGAACGTCGTGGCGGTGCTCAGCATTTT. The full variable domain, its missing parts supplied by reference TRBV25-1 and TRBJ1-5, is EADIYQTPRYLVIGTGKKITLECSQTMGHDKMYWYQQDPGMELHLIHYSYGVNSTEKGDLSSESTVSRIRTEHFPLTLESARPSHTSQYLCASSERRGGAQHFGDGTRLSIL.

V and J are TRBV28 and TRBJ1-4; D is undetermined. The CDR3 has 15 residues. Trimming stripped 4 bases from V and 7 bases from J, with 16 bases between. Per germline, CDR1 MDHEN and CDR2 SYDVKM. CDR3 sequence reads: CASSSPRVLGEKLFF. The CDR3 region has the DNA TGTGCCAGCAGTTCCCCCCGGGTATTGGGTGAAAAACTGTTTTTT. The complete variable domain, with remaining parts taken from reference TRBV28 and TRBJ1-4, reads DVKVTQSSRYLVKRTGEKVFLECVQDMDHENMFWYRQDPGLGLRLIYFSYDVKMKEKGDIPEGYSVSREKKERFSLILESASTNQTSMYLCASSSPRVLGEKLFFGSGTQLSVL.

The chain uses TRBV5-1 and TRBJ2-7, with TRBD2 matching 10 bases. The CDR3 is 16 residues long. Germline values: CDR1 SGHRS, CDR2 YFSETQ. Trimming took 4 bases from V and 3 from J; bases not matched to a gene: 10. CDR3 loop: CASSPGSSGGLYEQYF. DNA for the CDR3: TGCGCCAGCAGCCCCGGCTCTAGCGGGGGCCTCTACGAGCAGTACTTC.

The chain combines TRBV2 with TRBJ1-3, with TRBD1 identical over 8 bases. This CDR3 contains 16 residues. Germline V gives CDR1 SNHLY, CDR2 FYNNEI. With V trimmed by 5 bases and J by 0 bases, 6 bases remained unmatched. The CDR3 DNA reads TGTGCCAGCAGTTCGACAGGGGACAACTCTGGAAACACCATATATTTT. It yields the protein CASSSTGDNSGNTIYF.

This clone is a singleton in its sample. The V gene is TRBV24-1, the J gene TRBJ1-4; 11 positions agree with TRBD1. Germline V gene lookup returns CDR1 KGHDR and CDR2 SFDVKD. With 3 bases clipped from V and 2 bases from J, the junction kept 4 bases outside the gene matches. The CDR3 is 17 residues long. CDR3 DNA sequence: TGTGCCACCAGTGATGGGGGACAGGGGGATACTAATGAAAAACTGTTTTTT. It yields the protein CATSDGGQGDTNEKLFF.

The chain joins TRBV7-9 to TRBJ2-7; 8 bases line up with TRBD1. The germline CDR1 and CDR2 sequences are SEHNR and FQNEAQ (reference sequence). The CDR3 is 13 amino acids. The ends lost 4 bases at V and 6 bases at J; junction bases unmatched: 5. For the CDR3, the DNA is TGTGCCAGCAGCTCAGGGGGCGTGGGCGAGCAGTACTTC. Its protein product is CASSSGGVGEQYF.

J is TRBJ2-5 and V is TRBV2, with 7 bases that match TRBD2. This CDR3 has 15 residues. With 4 bases clipped from V and 2 bases from J, the junction kept 7 bases outside the gene matches. Germline loops: CDR1 SNHLY, CDR2 FYNNEI. CDR3 DNA sequence: TGTGCCAGCAGTGTACTTAGCGGGTCTCAAGAGACCCAGTACTTC. Protein product: CASSVLSGSQETQYF.

In this sample, this clone turned up a few times. V and J are TRBV23-1 and TRBJ2-3; D might be TRBD2 (6 bases). TRBV23-1 carries the ORF label, with uncertain function. With 2 bases removed from V and 1 base from J, the gap between germline ends came to 22 bases. CDR3 length: 19 amino acids. CDR3 protein: CASSQLFAGGKGGTDTQYF. The CDR3 DNA reads as TGCGCCAGCAGTCAACTCTTCGCTGGAGGGAAGGGTGGCACAGATACGCAGTATTTT.

The V gene is TRBV10-3, the J gene TRBJ1-3; 8 bases map to TRBD1. The CDR3 extends over 14 amino acids. V lost 10 bases to trimming and J lost 3 bases; unmatched junction nucleotides: 8. Germline V gives CDR1 ENHRY, CDR2 SYGVKD. In DNA, the CDR3 is TGTGCCACCTCACCCGGGACAGGTGGAAACACCATATATTTT. It yields the protein CATSPGTGGNTIYF.

The chain employs TRBV10-3 and TRBJ2-3, with D maybe TRBD1 (5 bases). Germline V gives CDR1 ENHRY, CDR2 SYGVKD. Trimming took 6 bases from V and 2 from J, leaving 9 bases between them. CDR3 length equals 13 residues. This chain's CDR3 is CAIRSTATDTQYF. The DNA for the CDR3 is TGTGCCATCAGGTCGACAGCCACAGATACGCAGTATTTT.

This clone was seen only once. The chain couples TRBV19 to TRBJ1-2; D might be TRBD1 (5 bases). V dropped 7 bases and J dropped 3 bases, with 27 bases sitting between them. The CDR3 is 18 residues long. The germline CDR1 and CDR2 sequences are LNHDA and SQIVND (reference sequence). The CDR3: CASTVKGGPRGGDYGYTF. The CDR3 nucleotides are TGTGCCAGTACTGTCAAGGGAGGCCCCCGAGGAGGGGACTATGGCTACACCTTC.

V gene TRBV20-1 combines with J gene TRBJ2-5, with D maybe TRBD2 (5 bases). Trimming removed 3 bases at V and 4 bases at J, with 18 bases between. In germline, CDR1 is DFQATT, CDR2 SNEGSKA (reference sequence). This CDR3 contains 15 residues. In DNA form, the CDR3 reads TGCAGTGCTAGTCAGGCGGCGGGTATAGGAGAGACCCAGTACTTC. As protein: CSASQAAGIGETQYF.

The rearrangement joins TRBV2 to TRBJ2-1; 7 bases are shared with TRBD2. Germline-derived CDR1 and CDR2 are SNHLY and FYNNEI. V trimming: 5 bases; J trimming: 6 bases; junction bases outside the gene matches: 10. The CDR3 runs to 15 residues. CDR3 sequence (DNA): TGTGCCAGCAGTCCGGCGAGCGGGATCTCCAATGAGCAGTTCTTC. This encodes CASSPASGISNEQFF.

The chain links TRBV5-6 to TRBJ2-7; 11 bases are shared with TRBD2. Per the germline V gene, CDR1 is SGHDT and CDR2 is YYEEEE. This CDR3 is 15 amino acids long. Trimming cost V 2 bases and J 2 bases; bases outside gene matches: 3. This CDR3 reads CASSLGTSGPYEQYV. Written as DNA, the CDR3 is TGTGCCAGCAGCTTAGGGACTAGCGGACCCTACGAGCAGTACGTC.

The chain carries TRBV2 and TRBJ2-3; 12 bases map to TRBD2. The CDR3 has 15 residues. V lost 6 bases to trimming and J lost 6 bases; unmatched junction nucleotides: 7. The germline gives CDR1 SNHLY, CDR2 FYNNEI. CDR3 DNA: TGTGCCAGCAGCCCGACTAGCGGGAGTACCGATACGCAGTATTTT. Its protein is CASSPTSGSTDTQYF. The full variable domain, with the rest looked up from reference TRBV2 and TRBJ2-3, is EPEVTQTPSHQVTQMGQEVILRCVPISNHLYFYWYRQILGQKVEFLVSFYNNEISEKSEIFDDQFSVERPDGSNFTLKIRSTKLEDSAMYFCASSPTSGSTDTQYFGPGTRLTVL.

The V gene is TRBV30, the J gene TRBJ2-7, with 7 positions matching TRBD2. Germline V lookup: CDR1 GTSNPN, CDR2 SVGIG (reference sequence). This CDR3 contains 14 residues. V was pared by 3 bases and J by 9 bases, with 14 bases of the junction left unmatched. Here the CDR3 reads CAWSSGSGAGRQYV. The DNA of the CDR3 is TGTGCCTGGAGCTCAGGCAGCGGGGCCGGCAGGCAGTACGTC.

The count of this clone is one. The V gene is TRBV30, the J gene TRBJ2-5, with 7 bases identical to TRBD2. Trimming at V came to 3 bases and at J to 6 bases, leaving 10 bases not matched to a gene. This CDR3 has 14 amino acids. Germline CDR1 and CDR2: GTSNPN and SVGIG (reference sequence). CDR3 loop: CAWREGDYRKTQYF. The CDR3 region has the DNA TGTGCCTGGAGGGAAGGGGACTACCGTAAGACCCAGTACTTC. The whole variable domain, filled in from reference TRBV30 and TRBJ2-5, reads SQTIHQWPATLVQPVGSPLSLECTVEGTSNPNLYWYRQAAGRGLQLLFYSVGIGQISSEVPQNLSASRPQDRQFILSSKKLLLSDSGFYLCAWREGDYRKTQYFGPGTRLLVL.

The genes are TRBV3-1 (or the pseudogene TRBV3-2) and TRBJ2-3, with no clear D. Trimming took 0 bases from V and 0 from J, leaving 7 bases between them. The V gene's germline CDR1 is LGHDT and CDR2 YNNKEL (reference sequence). The CDR3 is 15 amino acids. The CDR3 DNA follows: TGTGCCAGCAGCCAAGATAGTCCTAGCACAGATACGCAGTATTTT. Amino acids: CASSQDSPSTDTQYF.

The chain is built from TRBV14 and TRBJ1-3; D possibly corresponds to TRBD1 (5 bases). The germline V gene has CDR1 SGHDN and CDR2 FVKESK. Deletions cut 4 bases from V and 4 bases from J, with 14 bases between. This CDR3 has 15 residues. CDR3: CASSPLRELGNTIYF. DNA for the CDR3: TGTGCCAGCAGCCCCCTCAGGGAATTGGGAAACACCATATATTTT.